One and the same sample provided the 12 T cell receptor beta chains below, sequenced in a study of blood T cell repertoires in COVID-19. The repertoire was sequenced with immunoSEQ multiplex PCR; TCRdb's copy has only in-frame clones and lacks some. The sample has 200,000 to 250,000 clones, roughly 90% seen once; the top ten hold roughly 3.2%. Sequencing was carried out using PBMCs or T cells enriched from blood (not recorded which). The receptors derive from a woman aged 50 to 60 in a cohort exposed to, infected with or recovered from COVID-19 (not recorded which).

The J gene is TRBJ1-1, the V gene TRBV5-8; no definite D call. The CDR3 loop spans 14 amino acids. The germline V and J ends were trimmed by 5 bases and 11 bases, with 22 bases remaining between them. Germline CDR1 is SGHTS and CDR2 is YDEGEE. Here the CDR3 reads CASSSRVSWSGAFF. CDR3 nucleotides: TGTGCCAGCAGTTCCCGGGTCTCCTGGAGCGGGGCTTTCTTT.

The chain uses TRBV2 and TRBJ2-7, with a tentative D call TRBD1 (5 bases). Germline-derived CDR1 and CDR2 are SNHLY and FYNNEI. There are 14 residues in the CDR3. V shed 6 bases and J shed 0 bases, with 12 bases lying between them. The DNA of the CDR3 is TGTGCCAGCAGGGGGCAGGGCAGCTCCTACGAGCAGTACTTC. This encodes CASRGQGSSYEQYF.

As regards this clone: The identical CDR3 is also encoded by other nucleotide sequences in the sample. The chain recombines TRBV7-2 with TRBJ2-2, with 10 bases matching TRBD1. The germline V gene has CDR1 SGHTA and CDR2 FQGNSA. J was trimmed by 6 bases and V by 5 bases; bases with no gene match: 9. This CDR3 has 16 residues. CDR3 sequence reads: CASSLAGQGIPGELFF. The CDR3 DNA sequence: TGTGCCAGCAGCCTCGCGGGACAGGGGATTCCCGGGGAGCTGTTTTTT.

Worth noting for this clone: The sample holds other DNA sequences that translate to the same CDR3. This chain links TRBV12-3 or TRBV12-4 with TRBJ1-1; 7 bases line up with TRBD1. The J segment lost 5 bases and the V segment lost 5 bases, leaving 5 bases of the junction unmatched. The CDR3 has 13 amino acids. This chain's CDR3 is CASSLQGRTEAFF. The CDR3 bases are TGTGCCAGCAGTCTACAGGGGAGGACTGAAGCTTTCTTT.

The chain couples TRBV11-2 to TRBJ2-5, with 7 bases identical to TRBD2. The germline CDR1 and CDR2 sequences are SGHAT and FQNNGV. V shed 5 bases, J shed 1 base, and the junction held 10 bases outside the gene matches. This CDR3 is 16 amino acids long. The CDR3: CASSRAGTNLQETQYF. CDR3 sequence (DNA): TGTGCCAGCAGCCGCGCCGGGACTAACCTCCAAGAGACCCAGTACTTC.

This clone was detected a few times. The V gene is TRBV14, the J gene TRBJ2-7; D perhaps matches TRBD2 (6 bases). V gave up 6 bases and J gave up 5 bases, with 14 bases separating them. In germline, CDR1 is SGHDN, CDR2 FVKESK. The CDR3 runs 13 residues. CDR3 loop: CASSVGRRDEQYF. CDR3 DNA: TGTGCCAGCAGTGTCGGGAGAAGGGACGAGCAGTACTTC.

J is TRBJ2-3 and V is TRBV5-4, with TRBD2 matching over 9 bases. The V and J ends lost 2 bases and 0 bases, in that order; junction bases with no gene match: 4. Germline CDR1 is SGHNT and CDR2 is YYREEE (reference sequence). The CDR3 runs to 16 residues. CDR3 sequence: CASSFGGGVSTDTQYF. Written as DNA, the CDR3 is TGTGCCAGCAGCTTTGGCGGGGGGGTGAGCACAGATACGCAGTATTTT.

The J gene is TRBJ1-2, the V gene TRBV29-1; TRBD1 might be the D (5 bases). V was shortened by 7 bases and J by 1 base, with 16 bases between the two germline ends. Germline V gene data show CDR1 as SQVTM and CDR2 as ANQGSEA. This CDR3 spans 14 amino acids. In DNA, the CDR3 is TGCAGCGAGGTCCCCCTGGGGCATAACTATGGCTACACCTTC. Its translation: CSEVPLGHNYGYTF.

J is TRBJ1-2 and V is TRBV4-2; 8 nucleotides align to TRBD1. The CDR3 runs to 14 residues. Trimming at V came to 4 bases and at J to 3 bases, leaving 4 bases not matched to a gene. CDR1 LGHNA and CDR2 YNFKEQ come from the germline V gene. DNA of the CDR3: TGTGCCAGCAGCCCCGGGACAGGAGACTATGGCTACACCTTC. Protein: CASSPGTGDYGYTF.

The J gene is TRBJ1-2, the V gene TRBV5-1; tentatively, D is TRBD1 (5 bases). This CDR3 contains 13 residues. V lost 4 bases and J 5 bases, leaving 12 bases between the germline ends. Germline CDR1 is SGHRS and CDR2 is YFSETQ. CDR3 residues: CASSVSQGYGYTF. In DNA form, the CDR3 reads TGCGCCAGCAGCGTCTCCCAGGGTTATGGCTACACCTTC.

V gene TRBV10-3 combines with J gene TRBJ1-5, with D maybe TRBD1 (6 bases). This CDR3 is 17 amino acids long. The V gene lost 3 bases and the J gene lost 0 bases, with 15 bases spanning the gap. Germline values: CDR1 ENHRY, CDR2 SYGVKD. CDR3 sequence reads: CAISDSQGLYSNQPQHF. The CDR3 DNA sequence: TGTGCCATCAGTGATTCACAGGGATTATATAGCAATCAGCCCCAGCATTTT.

The chain employs TRBV6-2 or TRBV6-3 and TRBJ2-2; 7 bases map to TRBD2. The V and J ends lost 0 bases and 6 bases, in that order; junction bases with no gene match: 4. The CDR3 spans 15 residues. The germline V gene has CDR1 MNHEY and CDR2 SVGEGT. The CDR3 DNA sequence: TGTGCCAGCAGTTACTCGAAGGGGAGGGCCGGGGAGCTGTTTTTT. It encodes CASSYSKGRAGELFF.